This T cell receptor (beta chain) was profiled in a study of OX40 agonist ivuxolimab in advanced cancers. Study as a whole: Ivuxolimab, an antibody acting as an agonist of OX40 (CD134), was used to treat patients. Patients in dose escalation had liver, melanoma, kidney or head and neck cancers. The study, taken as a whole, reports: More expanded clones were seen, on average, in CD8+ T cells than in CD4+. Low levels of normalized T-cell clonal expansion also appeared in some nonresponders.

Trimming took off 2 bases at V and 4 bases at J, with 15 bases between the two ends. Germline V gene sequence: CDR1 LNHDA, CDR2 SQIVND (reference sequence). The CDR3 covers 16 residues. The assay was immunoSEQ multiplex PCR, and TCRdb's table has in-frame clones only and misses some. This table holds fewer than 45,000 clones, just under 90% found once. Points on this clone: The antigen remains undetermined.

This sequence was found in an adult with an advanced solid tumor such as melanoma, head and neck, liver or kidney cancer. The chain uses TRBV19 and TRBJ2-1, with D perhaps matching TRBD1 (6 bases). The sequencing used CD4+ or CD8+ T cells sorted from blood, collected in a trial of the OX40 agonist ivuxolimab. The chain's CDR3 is CASSIIRGKAYNEQFF. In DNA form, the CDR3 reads TGTGCCAGTAGTATAATAAGGGGGAAGGCATACAATGAGCAGTTCTTC.